The clone carrying this T cell receptor delta chain is labeled as medium-sized. Its antigen remains unknown. The same CDR3 arises from other DNA sequences in this sample as well. The data belong to a study of γδ T cells in repeated Plasmodium falciparum infection. On the study more broadly: Malian children with intense seasonal malaria exposure were compared with matched Australian children. Timepoints: baseline, immediately before selected infections, and 21 days after every infection.

Points from the study as a whole: Waves of new clonotype selection appeared after repeated controlled infections in Vdelta2-negative, largely Vdelta1+, gammadelta T cells.

V was pared by 3 bases and J by 0 bases, with 9 bases of the junction left unmatched. Germline CDR1 GEAIGNYY, CDR2 EKD. The CDR3 is 16 residues long. TCRdb reprocessed the multiplex PCR reads using CATT. Found here are approximately 90,000 delta-chain clones, 0.9% to 1% of them singletons; the top ten hold 9.6%. Gammadelta T cells were flow-sorted from PBMC into Vgamma9/Vdelta2+ and Vdelta2-negative populations for bulk analysis. This sequence was found in a pool of human donors (malaria-infected and uninfected, not separated). This chain connects TRDV2 to TRDJ1, with TRDD3 matching 7 bases. The source material was gamma-delta T cells from blood. The CDR3 nucleotides are TGTGCCTGTGACCCTCTGGGGGTCCTAGACACCGATAAACTCATCTTT. Protein: CACDPLGVLDTDKLIF.